One and the same sample provided the 19 T cell receptor beta chains below, sequenced in a study of T cell repertoires in cytomegalovirus infection. In TCRdb, the reads were re-called with MiXCR into one record per CDR3 protein. This sample yields approximately 73,000 distinct CDR3 sequences, of which 40% are seen a single time; 85% to 95% belongs to the top ten. These TCRs are of unknown antigen specificity. Sequencing used CD8+ T cells from cultured PBMCs, obtained from culture after CMV antigen stimulation. The receptors stem from a human donor in good health (CMV status not recorded). Some clones in this sample may be carry-over from other donors' samples.

This chain connects TRBV12-3 or TRBV12-4 to TRBJ1-2, with 7 bases that match TRBD1. V was clipped by 5 bases and J by 8 bases; unmatched bases: 11. The CDR3 loop spans 14 amino acids. The DNA of the CDR3 is TGTGCCAGCAGTCGTGGAGGGGGCTTTAGGGGCTACACCTTC. It specifies CASSRGGGFRGYTF.

The chain uses TRBV6-2 or TRBV6-3 and TRBJ1-6; D is ambiguous. V was trimmed by 0 bases and J by 10 bases, leaving 10 bases between them. The CDR3 runs to 14 residues. Germline CDR1 and CDR2: MNHEY and SVGEGT. The chain's CDR3 is CASSYSGLGSPLHF. CDR3 DNA sequence: TGTGCCAGCAGTTACTCCGGGCTGGGGTCACCCCTCCACTTT.

The chain joins TRBV5-6 to TRBJ1-2; D may be TRBD1 (6 bases). The germline V gene encodes CDR1 SGHDT and CDR2 YYEEEE. The CDR3 runs 13 residues. The ends were cut back, 5 bases at V and 7 bases at J, with 15 bases in the middle. The CDR3 sequence is CASSRGGARGYTF. For the CDR3, the DNA is TGTGCCAGCAGTCGCGGGGGGGCGCGTGGCTACACCTTC.

This chain links TRBV11-2 with TRBJ2-6; D is possibly TRBD1 (6 bases). Germline V gives CDR1 SGHAT, CDR2 FQNNGV. V was clipped by 4 bases and J by 7 bases, with 11 bases between them. This CDR3 is built from 14 residues. CDR3 sequence: CASSSPRGANVLTF. The CDR3, as DNA: TGTGCCAGCAGCTCCCCCAGGGGCGCCAACGTCCTGACTTTC.

This clonotype was counted only a few times. The chain has TRBV23-1 and TRBJ2-6; maybe TRBD2 (6 bases). TRBV23-1 is treated as an ORF (open reading frame) with a function not yet certain. The V end lost 3 bases, the J end lost 0 bases, and 9 bases lay between the germline ends. There are 16 residues in the CDR3. Here the CDR3 DNA reads TGCGCCAGCAGTCACTGGGGGGACTCTGGGGCCAACGTCCTGACTTTC. Translating gives CASSHWGDSGANVLTF.

The rearrangement uses TRBV6-8 and TRBJ2-7, with D perhaps TRBD1 (6 bases). V dropped 8 bases and J dropped 3 bases, with 17 bases sitting between them. In germline, CDR1 is MNHGY, CDR2 SAAAGT. The CDR3 spans 14 residues. The CDR3 loop is CASREQGVRYEQYF. The CDR3 DNA follows: TGTGCCAGCCGGGAACAGGGCGTCCGCTACGAGCAGTACTTC.

This clonotype was observed at least ten times. This rearrangement joins TRBV7-2 to TRBJ2-3; 12 bases fit TRBD2. CDR3 length equals 16 residues. Germline lookup yields CDR1 SGHTA and CDR2 FQGNSA. J gave up 2 bases and V 5 bases, and 5 bases lay outside the gene matches. In nucleotides, the CDR3 is TGTGCCAGCAGCCTCCCTAGCGGGGGGGACACAGATACGCAGTATTTT. This translates into CASSLPSGGDTDTQYF.

The chain couples TRBV6-1 to TRBJ2-7; 10 bases line up with TRBD2. The CDR3 has 17 residues. From germline, CDR1 is MNHNS and CDR2 SASEGT. V lost 2 bases to trimming and J lost 0 bases; unmatched junction nucleotides: 7. CDR3 region: CASSEISGGPSSYEQYF. CDR3 DNA sequence: TGTGCCAGCAGTGAAATTAGCGGGGGGCCAAGCTCCTACGAGCAGTACTTC.

This chain links TRBV27 with TRBJ2-3; 8 bases fit TRBD2. The CDR3 is 15 amino acids. CDR1 MNHEY and CDR2 SMNVEV come from the germline V gene (reference sequence). V was clipped by 3 bases and J by 5 bases; unmatched bases: 7. CDR3 bases: TGTGCCAGCAGTTTGGTCGGGGGGGCCGAAGATACGCAGTATTTT. It translates to CASSLVGGAEDTQYF.

This clonotype was seen a handful of times. The V call is TRBV5-6, the J call TRBJ2-5; D uncertain. Germline CDR1 reads SGHDT; CDR2 reads YYEEEE. The CDR3 is made up of 15 amino acids. Between the trimmed V and J ends, which lost 4 bases and 3 bases, there was a span of 16 bases. This CDR3 reads CASSTARVQKETQYF. CDR3 bases: TGTGCCAGCAGCACTGCACGGGTTCAGAAAGAGACCCAGTACTTC.

Many counts were recorded for this clonotype. This chain links TRBV6-1 with TRBJ1-3; D gene uncertain. Germline V gene data show CDR1 as MNHNS and CDR2 as SASEGT. The length of the CDR3 is 13 residues. V lost 5 bases, J lost 2 bases, and 7 bases lay in between. The CDR3 loop reads CASSPSTGNTIYF. The CDR3 nucleotides are TGTGCCAGCAGTCCTTCTACTGGAAACACCATATATTTT.

This clonotype was counted between two and nine times. The chain links TRBV4-1 to TRBJ1-6, with 8 bases lining up with TRBD1. This CDR3 comprises 19 residues. With V trimmed by 3 bases and J by 10 bases, 20 bases remained unmatched. Looked up from germline, CDR1 is MGHRA and CDR2 is YSYEKL. The CDR3 sequence is CASSQDPGGQILLGSPLHF. CDR3 in DNA: TGCGCCAGCAGCCAGGACCCAGGGGGCCAAATTTTATTGGGATCACCCCTCCACTTT.

The V gene is TRBV2, the J gene TRBJ2-7, with TRBD2 identical over 8 bases. V lost 10 bases to trimming and J lost 3 bases; unmatched junction nucleotides: 5. This CDR3 has 12 residues. The germline V gene encodes CDR1 SNHLY and CDR2 FYNNEI. In nucleotides, the CDR3 is TGTGCCATCCGGGGGGGGTACTACGAGCAGTACTTC. Translation: CAIRGGYYEQYF.

The chain uses TRBV20-1 and TRBJ1-4, with a tentative D call TRBD1 (5 bases). Germline CDR1 DFQATT, CDR2 SNEGSKA (reference sequence). The CDR3 is 16 residues long. V shed 3 bases and J shed 13 bases, with 27 bases lying between them. CDR3 DNA sequence: TGCAGTGCTAGGCACGACGACAGCGTGGGAGGAGATAGACTGTTTTTT. It specifies CSARHDDSVGGDRLFF.

The rearrangement uses TRBV20-1 and TRBJ2-3, with 8 nucleotides matching TRBD2. CDR3 length: 16 amino acids. After removal of 3 bases from V and 5 bases from J, the junction contained 13 bases not matched to a gene. Germline V lookup: CDR1 DFQATT, CDR2 SNEGSKA (reference sequence). The CDR3 DNA is TGCAGTGCTAGGAGTCGCACGGGGGGGCATGTAGATACGCAGTATTTT. Amino acids: CSARSRTGGHVDTQYF.

This clonotype was counted between two and nine times. The CDR3 DNA reads TGCGCCAGCAGTGAAAACGTCGGGGCCCTCACAGATACGCAGTATTTT. Translated, it gives CASSENVGALTDTQYF. The chain employs TRBV10-2 and TRBJ2-3; D might be TRBD1 or TRBD2, each matching 5 bases. The CDR3 loop spans 16 amino acids. CDR1 WSHSY and CDR2 SAAADI come from the germline V gene. Deletions cut 3 bases from V and 2 bases from J, with 15 bases between.

The rearrangement uses TRBV20-1 and TRBJ1-5; D is possibly TRBD1 (5 bases). Germline values: CDR1 DFQATT, CDR2 SNEGSKA (reference sequence). CDR3 length: 14 amino acids. Trimming pared 5 bases from V and 4 bases from J, leaving 15 bases between. The CDR3 spells CSAGYRGANQPQHF. The CDR3 DNA reads as TGCAGTGCTGGATATAGGGGTGCAAATCAGCCCCAGCATTTT.

This clonotype has just a few counts. The CDR3 DNA reads TGTGCCAGCAGTTACGCCGGGACAGGAACACGCTATGGCTACACCTTC. It encodes CASSYAGTGTRYGYTF. The rearrangement joins TRBV6-2 or TRBV6-3 to TRBJ1-2, with 8 bases matching TRBD1. The junction had 9 bases not matched to a gene; V was cut back by 2 bases and J by 4 bases. This CDR3 has 16 residues. Germline CDR1 and CDR2: MNHEY and SVGEGT.

The chain links TRBV6-5 to TRBJ2-3, with TRBD2 matching 11 bases. The CDR3 totals 15 residues. CDR1 and CDR2 (germline): MNHEY, SVGAGI. V dropped 6 bases and J dropped 3; count of bases not matched to a gene: 5. Here the CDR3 DNA reads TGTGCCAGCAGCTATACTAGCGGGGGAACAGATACGCAGTATTTT. Protein product: CASSYTSGGTDTQYF.